This T cell receptor (beta chain) came from a study of cytomegalovirus exposure and HLA in healthy donors. In the study overall: Across 300 to 400 genotyped donors, 65% to 90% landed in the Caucasian-associated ancestry cluster.

A remark on this clone: The antigen is not known.

Whole-study findings and limits: In a later analysis, HLA-associated TCR beta chains were more clonally expanded than equally common others.

PCR used 60 Vbeta primers and 13 Jbeta primers. Source study methods: A follow-up analysis tallied 86 million or so unique TCR beta chains, roughly 11 million shared. TCRdb's table, derived via immunoSEQ multiplex PCR, lists solely in-frame clones and lacks some. V, J and clone size derive from that table, while D and trimming were established from the DNA sequence. The sample has about 81,000 clones, more than 80% seen once; the top ten hold less than 2.5%. Trimming stripped 8 bases from V and 4 bases from J, with 18 bases between. CDR1 and CDR2 (germline): LNHDA, SQIVND (reference sequence). The CDR3 covers 16 residues.

The receptor was isolated from a man between 18 and 29 years old in good health and CMV-seronegative. This chain connects TRBV19 to TRBJ1-6; D is undetermined. Sequenced sample: PBMCs. CDR3 in amino acids: CASRPGFGQYNSPLHF. Written as DNA, the CDR3 is TGTGCCAGTCGTCCGGGGTTCGGGCAGTATAATTCACCCCTCCACTTT.